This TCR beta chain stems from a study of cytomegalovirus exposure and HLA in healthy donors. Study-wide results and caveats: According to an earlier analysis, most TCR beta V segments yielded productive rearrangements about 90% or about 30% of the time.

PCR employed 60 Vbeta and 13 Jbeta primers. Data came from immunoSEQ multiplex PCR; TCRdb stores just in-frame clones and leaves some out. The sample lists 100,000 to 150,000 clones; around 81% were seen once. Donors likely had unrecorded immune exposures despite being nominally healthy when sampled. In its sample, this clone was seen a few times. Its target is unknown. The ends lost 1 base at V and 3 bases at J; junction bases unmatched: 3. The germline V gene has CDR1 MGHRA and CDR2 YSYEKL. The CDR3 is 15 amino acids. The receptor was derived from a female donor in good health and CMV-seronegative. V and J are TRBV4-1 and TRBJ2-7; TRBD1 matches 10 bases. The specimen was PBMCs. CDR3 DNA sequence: TGCGCCAGCAGCCAAGTCCGGGACAGGGGCTACGAGCAGTACTTC. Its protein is CASSQVRDRGYEQYF.